The T cell receptor beta chain described here comes from a study of blood T cell repertoires in COVID-19. At the level of the study: Collection of acute and convalescent COVID-19 samples took place in the United States, Italy and Spain.

In the original analysis: Reference gene primer amplification gave nucleated cell count estimates. Using immunoSEQ multiplex PCR, the repertoire was profiled, and TCRdb retains in-frame clones only, with some absent. Clone size and the V and J calls come from that table; the DNA yielded D and trimming. The sample carries about 64,000 clones, roughly 88% recorded once. The CDR3 is 14 residues long. Germline CDR1 is SGHNT and CDR2 is YYREEE (reference sequence). V was pared by 4 bases and J by 2 bases, with 13 bases between. The chain joins TRBV5-4 to TRBJ2-7; D is perhaps TRBD1 (6 bases). The sample comprised peripheral blood. This TCR was sampled from a woman aged 55-69 years with acute or convalescent COVID-19. The CDR3 is CASSLRGVPYEQYF. The CDR3 DNA reads TGTGCCAGCAGCCTCAGGGGCGTTCCCTACGAGCAGTACTTC.